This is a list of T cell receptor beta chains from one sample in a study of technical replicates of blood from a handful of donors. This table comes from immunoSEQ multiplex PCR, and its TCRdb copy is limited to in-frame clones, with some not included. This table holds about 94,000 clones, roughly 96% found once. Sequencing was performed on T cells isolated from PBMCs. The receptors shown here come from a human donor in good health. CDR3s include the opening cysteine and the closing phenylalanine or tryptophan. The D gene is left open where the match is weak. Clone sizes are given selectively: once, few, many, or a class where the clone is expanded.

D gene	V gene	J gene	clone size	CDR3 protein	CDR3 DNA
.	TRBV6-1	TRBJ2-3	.	CASSESLAPDTQYF	TGTGCCAGCAGTGAAAGCCTAGCGCCAGATACGCAGTATTTT
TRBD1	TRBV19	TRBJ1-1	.	CASSIQGGPEAFF	TGTGCCAGTAGTATACAGGGGGGACCTGAAGCTTTCTTT
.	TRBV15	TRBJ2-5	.	CATSRDWVTAQETQYF	TGTGCCACCAGCAGAGACTGGGTGACAGCCCAAGAGACCCAGTACTTC
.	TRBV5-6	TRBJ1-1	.	CASSLANMNTEAFF	TGTGCCAGCAGCTTGGCGAACATGAACACTGAAGCTTTCTTT
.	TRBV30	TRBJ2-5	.	CAWSRLGQETQYF	TGTGCCTGGAGCCGACTAGGCCAAGAGACCCAGTACTTC
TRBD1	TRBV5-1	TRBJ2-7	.	CASSLGQGIDEQYF	TGCGCCAGCAGCCTTGGACAGGGAATCGACGAGCAGTACTTC
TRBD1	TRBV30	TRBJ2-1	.	CAWSLWKDRGIDEQFF	TGTGCCTGGAGTCTCTGGAAGGACAGGGGGATAGATGAGCAGTTCTTC
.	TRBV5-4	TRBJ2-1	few	CASSIGAGSSYNEQFF	TGTGCCAGCAGCATAGGGGCGGGGAGCTCCTACAATGAGCAGTTCTTC
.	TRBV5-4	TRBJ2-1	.	CASRQGGRGGLEQFF	TGTGCCAGCAGACAAGGGGGCCGGGGGGGCCTTGAGCAGTTCTTC
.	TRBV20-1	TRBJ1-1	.	CSARGQIPAFF	TGCAGTGCTAGAGGACAGATCCCAGCTTTCTTT